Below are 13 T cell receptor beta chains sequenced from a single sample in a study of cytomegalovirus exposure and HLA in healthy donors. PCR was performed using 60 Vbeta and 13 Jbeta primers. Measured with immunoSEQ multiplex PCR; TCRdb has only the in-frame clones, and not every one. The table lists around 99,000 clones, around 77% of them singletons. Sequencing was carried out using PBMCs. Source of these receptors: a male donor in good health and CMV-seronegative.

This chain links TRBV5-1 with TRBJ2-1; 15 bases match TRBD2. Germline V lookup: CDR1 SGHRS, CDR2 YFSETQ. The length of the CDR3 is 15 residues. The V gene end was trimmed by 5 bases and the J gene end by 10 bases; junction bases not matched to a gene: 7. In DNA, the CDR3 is TGCGCCAGCAGGTCGGGACTAGCGGGAGGTGGGGAGCAGTTCTTC. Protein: CASRSGLAGGGEQFF.

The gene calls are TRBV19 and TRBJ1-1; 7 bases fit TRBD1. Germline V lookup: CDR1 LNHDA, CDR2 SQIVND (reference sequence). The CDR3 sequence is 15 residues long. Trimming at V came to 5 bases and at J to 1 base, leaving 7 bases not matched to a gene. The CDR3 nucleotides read TGTGCCAGTAGTTCTCGACAGGGTAGGAACACTGAAGCTTTCTTT. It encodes CASSSRQGRNTEAFF.

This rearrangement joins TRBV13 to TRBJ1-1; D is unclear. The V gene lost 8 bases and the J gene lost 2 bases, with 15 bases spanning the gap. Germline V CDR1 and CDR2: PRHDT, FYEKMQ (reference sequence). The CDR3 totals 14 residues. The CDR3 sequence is CASSQQIQNTEAFF. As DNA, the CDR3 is TGTGCCAGCTCTCAACAGATCCAAAACACTGAAGCTTTCTTT.

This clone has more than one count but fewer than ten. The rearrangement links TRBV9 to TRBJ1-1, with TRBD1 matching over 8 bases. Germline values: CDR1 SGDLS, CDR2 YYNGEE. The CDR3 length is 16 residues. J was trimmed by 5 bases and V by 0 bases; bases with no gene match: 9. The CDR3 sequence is CASSVATQGAGTEAFF. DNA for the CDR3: TGTGCCAGCAGCGTAGCCACCCAGGGGGCAGGGACTGAAGCTTTCTTT.

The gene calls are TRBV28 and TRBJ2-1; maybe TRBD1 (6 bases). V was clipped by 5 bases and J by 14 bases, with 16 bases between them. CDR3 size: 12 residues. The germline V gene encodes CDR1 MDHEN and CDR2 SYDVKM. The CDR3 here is CASSPGHYFEFF. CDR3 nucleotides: TGTGCCAGCAGTCCGGGACACTACTTTGAGTTCTTC.

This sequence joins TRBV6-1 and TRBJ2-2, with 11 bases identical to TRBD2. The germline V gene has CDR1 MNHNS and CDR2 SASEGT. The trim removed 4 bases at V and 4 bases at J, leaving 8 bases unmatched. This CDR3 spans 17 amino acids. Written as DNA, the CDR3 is TGTGCCAGCAGTGGGGGACTAGCGGATCGTAGCACCGGGGAGCTGTTTTTT. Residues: CASSGGLADRSTGELFF.

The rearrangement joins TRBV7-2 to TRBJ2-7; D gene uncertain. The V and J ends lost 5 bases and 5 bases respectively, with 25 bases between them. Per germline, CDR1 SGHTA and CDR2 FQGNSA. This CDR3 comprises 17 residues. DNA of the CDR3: TGTGCCAGCAGCCCCCCTCATCTGGGTCCTGCCGCGGACGAGCAGTACTTC. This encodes CASSPPHLGPAADEQYF.

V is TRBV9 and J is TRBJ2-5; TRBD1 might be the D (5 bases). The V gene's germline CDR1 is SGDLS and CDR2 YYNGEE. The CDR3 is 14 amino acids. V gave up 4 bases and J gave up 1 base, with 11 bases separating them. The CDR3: CASSPGNRQETQYF. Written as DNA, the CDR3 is TGTGCCAGCAGCCCAGGGAACCGCCAAGAGACCCAGTACTTC.

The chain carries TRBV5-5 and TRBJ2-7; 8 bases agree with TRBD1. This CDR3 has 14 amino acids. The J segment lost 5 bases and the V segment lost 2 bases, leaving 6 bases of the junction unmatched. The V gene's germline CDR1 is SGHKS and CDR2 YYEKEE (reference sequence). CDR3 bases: TGTGCCAGCAGCTTATGGACAGGGAAAGACGAGCAGTACTTC. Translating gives CASSLWTGKDEQYF.

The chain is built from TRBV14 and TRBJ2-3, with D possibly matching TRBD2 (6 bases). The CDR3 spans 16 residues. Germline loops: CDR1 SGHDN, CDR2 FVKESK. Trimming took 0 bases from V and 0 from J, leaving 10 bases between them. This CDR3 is CASSQEWRDSTDTQYF. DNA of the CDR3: TGTGCCAGCAGCCAAGAGTGGCGGGACAGCACAGATACGCAGTATTTT.

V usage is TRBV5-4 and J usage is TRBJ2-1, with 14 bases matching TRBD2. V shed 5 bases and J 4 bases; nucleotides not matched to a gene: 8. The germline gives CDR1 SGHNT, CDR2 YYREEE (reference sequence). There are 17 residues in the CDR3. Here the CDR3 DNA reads TGTGCCAGCAGTTCCGGGACTAGCGGGAGTGCGTACAATGAGCAGTTCTTC. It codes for CASSSGTSGSAYNEQFF.

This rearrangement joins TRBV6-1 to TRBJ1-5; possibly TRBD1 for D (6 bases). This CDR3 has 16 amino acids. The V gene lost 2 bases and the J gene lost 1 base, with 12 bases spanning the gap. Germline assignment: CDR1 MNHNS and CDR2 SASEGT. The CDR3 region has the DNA TGTGCCAGCAGTGAAAGGCCTGGGGGCAGCAATCAGCCCCAGCATTTT. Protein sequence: CASSERPGGSNQPQHF.

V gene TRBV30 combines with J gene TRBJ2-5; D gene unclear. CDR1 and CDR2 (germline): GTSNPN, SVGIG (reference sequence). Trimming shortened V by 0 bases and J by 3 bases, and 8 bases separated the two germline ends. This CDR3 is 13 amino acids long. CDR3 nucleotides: TGTGCCTGGAGTGTACGACAAAAAGAGACCCAGTACTTC. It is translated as CAWSVRQKETQYF.